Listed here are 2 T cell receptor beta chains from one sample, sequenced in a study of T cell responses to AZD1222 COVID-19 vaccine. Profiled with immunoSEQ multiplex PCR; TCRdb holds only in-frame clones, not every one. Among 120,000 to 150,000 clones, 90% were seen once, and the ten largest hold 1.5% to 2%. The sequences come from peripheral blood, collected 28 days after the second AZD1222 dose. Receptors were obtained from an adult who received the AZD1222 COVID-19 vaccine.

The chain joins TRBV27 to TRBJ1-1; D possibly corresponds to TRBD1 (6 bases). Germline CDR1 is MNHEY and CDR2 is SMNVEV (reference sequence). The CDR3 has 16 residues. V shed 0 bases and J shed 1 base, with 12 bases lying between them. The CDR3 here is CASSLSSGTPNTEAFF. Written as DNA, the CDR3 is TGTGCCAGCAGTTTATCTTCCGGGACACCGAACACTGAAGCTTTCTTT.

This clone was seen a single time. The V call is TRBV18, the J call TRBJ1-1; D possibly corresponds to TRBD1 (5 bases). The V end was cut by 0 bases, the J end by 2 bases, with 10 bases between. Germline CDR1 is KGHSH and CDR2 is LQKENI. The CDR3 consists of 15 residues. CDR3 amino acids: CASSPPNRPNTEAFF. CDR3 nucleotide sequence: TGTGCCAGCTCACCACCAAACAGGCCTAACACTGAAGCTTTCTTT.